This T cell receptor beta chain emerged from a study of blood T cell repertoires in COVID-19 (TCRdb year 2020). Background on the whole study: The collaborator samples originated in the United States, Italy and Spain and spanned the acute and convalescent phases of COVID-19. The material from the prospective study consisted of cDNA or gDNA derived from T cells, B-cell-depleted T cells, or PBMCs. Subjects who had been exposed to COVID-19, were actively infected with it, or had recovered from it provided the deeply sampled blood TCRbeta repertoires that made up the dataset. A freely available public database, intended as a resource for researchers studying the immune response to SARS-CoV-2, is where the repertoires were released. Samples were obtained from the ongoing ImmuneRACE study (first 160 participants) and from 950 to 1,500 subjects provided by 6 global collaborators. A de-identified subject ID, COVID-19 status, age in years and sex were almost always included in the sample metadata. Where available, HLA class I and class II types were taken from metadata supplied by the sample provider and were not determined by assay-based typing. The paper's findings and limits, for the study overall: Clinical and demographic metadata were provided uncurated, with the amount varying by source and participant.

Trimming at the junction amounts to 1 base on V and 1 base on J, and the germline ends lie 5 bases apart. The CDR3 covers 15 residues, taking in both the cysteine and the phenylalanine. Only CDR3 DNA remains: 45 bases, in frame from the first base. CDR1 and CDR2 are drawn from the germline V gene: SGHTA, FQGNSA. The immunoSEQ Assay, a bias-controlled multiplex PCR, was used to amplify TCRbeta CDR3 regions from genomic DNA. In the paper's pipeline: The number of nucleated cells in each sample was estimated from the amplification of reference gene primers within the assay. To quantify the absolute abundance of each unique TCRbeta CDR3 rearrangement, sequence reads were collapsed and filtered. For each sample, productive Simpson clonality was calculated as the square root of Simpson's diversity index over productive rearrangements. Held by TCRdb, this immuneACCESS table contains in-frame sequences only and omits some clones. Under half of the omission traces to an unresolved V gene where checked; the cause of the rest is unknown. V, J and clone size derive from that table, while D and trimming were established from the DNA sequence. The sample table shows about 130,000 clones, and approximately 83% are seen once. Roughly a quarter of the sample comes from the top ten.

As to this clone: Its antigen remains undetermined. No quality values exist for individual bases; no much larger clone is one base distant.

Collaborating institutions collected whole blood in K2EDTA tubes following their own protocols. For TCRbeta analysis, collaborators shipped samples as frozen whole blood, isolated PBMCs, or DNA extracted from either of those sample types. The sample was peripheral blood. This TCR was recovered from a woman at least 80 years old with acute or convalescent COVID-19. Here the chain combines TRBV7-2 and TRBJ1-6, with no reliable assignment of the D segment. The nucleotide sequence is TGTGCCAGCAGCTTAGGGGAGTCCTATAATTCACCCCTCCACTTT. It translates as CASSLGESYNSPLHF. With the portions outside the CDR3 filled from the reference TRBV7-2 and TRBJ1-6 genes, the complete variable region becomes GAGVSQSPSNKVTEKGKDVELRCDPISGHTALYWYRQSLGQGLEFLIYFQGNSAPDKSGLPSDRFSAERTGGSVSTLTIQRTQQEDSAVYLCASSLGESYNSPLHFGNGTRLTVT.